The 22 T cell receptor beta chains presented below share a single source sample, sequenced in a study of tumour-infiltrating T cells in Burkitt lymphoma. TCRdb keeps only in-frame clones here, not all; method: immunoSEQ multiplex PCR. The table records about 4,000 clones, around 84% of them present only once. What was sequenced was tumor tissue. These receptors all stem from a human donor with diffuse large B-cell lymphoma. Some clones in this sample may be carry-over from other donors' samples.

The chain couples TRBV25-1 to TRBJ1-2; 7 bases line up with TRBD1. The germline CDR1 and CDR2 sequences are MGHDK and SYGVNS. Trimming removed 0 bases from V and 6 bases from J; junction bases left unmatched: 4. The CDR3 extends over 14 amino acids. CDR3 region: CASSEYKQGNGYTF. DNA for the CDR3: TGTGCCAGCAGTGAATATAAACAGGGGAATGGCTACACCTTC.

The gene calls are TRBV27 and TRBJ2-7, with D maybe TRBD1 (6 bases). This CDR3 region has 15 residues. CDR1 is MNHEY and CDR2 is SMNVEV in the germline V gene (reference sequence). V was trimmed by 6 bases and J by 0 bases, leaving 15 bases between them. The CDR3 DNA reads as TGTGCCAGCAGCGTCAACAGGGAGAGCTCCTACGAGCAGTACTTC. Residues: CASSVNRESSYEQYF.

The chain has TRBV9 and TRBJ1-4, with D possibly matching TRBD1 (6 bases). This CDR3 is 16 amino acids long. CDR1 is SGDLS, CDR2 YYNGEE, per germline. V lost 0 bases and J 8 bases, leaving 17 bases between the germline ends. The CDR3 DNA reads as TGTGCCAGCAGCGTAGCGGTCAGGGGCGGGGGCGAAAAACTGTTTTTT. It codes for CASSVAVRGGGEKLFF.

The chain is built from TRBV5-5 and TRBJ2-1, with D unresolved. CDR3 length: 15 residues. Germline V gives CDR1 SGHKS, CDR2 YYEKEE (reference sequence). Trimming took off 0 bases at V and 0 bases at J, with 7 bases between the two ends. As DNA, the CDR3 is TGTGCCAGCAGCTTGGCCGCATTCTCCTACAATGAGCAGTTCTTC. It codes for CASSLAAFSYNEQFF.

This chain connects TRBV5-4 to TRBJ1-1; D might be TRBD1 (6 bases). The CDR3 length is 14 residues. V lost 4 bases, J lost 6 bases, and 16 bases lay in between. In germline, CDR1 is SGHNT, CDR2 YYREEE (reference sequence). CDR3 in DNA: TGTGCCAGCAGCATAGGACAGCTAACCTCTGAAGCTTTCTTT. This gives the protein CASSIGQLTSEAFF.

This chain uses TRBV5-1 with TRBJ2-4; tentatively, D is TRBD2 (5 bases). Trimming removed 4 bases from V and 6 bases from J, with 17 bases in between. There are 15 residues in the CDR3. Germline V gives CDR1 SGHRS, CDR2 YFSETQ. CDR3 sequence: CASSLAGISGNIQYF. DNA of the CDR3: TGCGCCAGCAGCCTTGCCGGGATCTCGGGAAACATTCAGTACTTC. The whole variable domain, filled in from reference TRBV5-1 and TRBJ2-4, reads KAGVTQTPRYLIKTRGQQVTLSCSPISGHRSVSWYQQTPGQGLQFLFEYFSETQRNKGNFPGRFSGRQFSNSRSEMNVSTLELGDSALYLCASSLAGISGNIQYFGAGTRLSVL.

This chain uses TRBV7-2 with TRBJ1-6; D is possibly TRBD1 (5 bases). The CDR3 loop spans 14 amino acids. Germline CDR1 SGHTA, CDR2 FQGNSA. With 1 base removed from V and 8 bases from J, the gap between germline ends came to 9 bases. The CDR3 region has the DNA TGTGCCAGCAGCTTAGGTGGGGGGTATTCACCCCTCCACTTT. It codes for CASSLGGGYSPLHF.

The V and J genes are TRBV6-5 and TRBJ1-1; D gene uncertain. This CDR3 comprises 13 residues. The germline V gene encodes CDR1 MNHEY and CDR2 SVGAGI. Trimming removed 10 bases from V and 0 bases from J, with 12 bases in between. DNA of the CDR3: TGTGCCACCTCCCGGACCGTGAACACTGAAGCTTTCTTT. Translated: CATSRTVNTEAFF.

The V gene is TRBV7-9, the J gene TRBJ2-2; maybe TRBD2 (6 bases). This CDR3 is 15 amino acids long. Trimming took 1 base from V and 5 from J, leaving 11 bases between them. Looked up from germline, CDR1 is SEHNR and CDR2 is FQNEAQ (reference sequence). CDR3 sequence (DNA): TGTGCCAGCAGCTTAGTTGGGGGAGGAACCGGGGAGCTGTTTTTT. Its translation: CASSLVGGGTGELFF.

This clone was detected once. For the CDR3, the DNA is TGTGCCAGCAGTCCCCGGGTGACGGTCCGTCCTGAAGCTTTCTTT. This translates into CASSPRVTVRPEAFF. V is TRBV6-5 and J is TRBJ1-1; D unresolved. Germline values: CDR1 MNHEY, CDR2 SVGAGI. With 5 bases removed from V and 6 bases from J, the gap between germline ends came to 19 bases. The CDR3 is 15 residues long.

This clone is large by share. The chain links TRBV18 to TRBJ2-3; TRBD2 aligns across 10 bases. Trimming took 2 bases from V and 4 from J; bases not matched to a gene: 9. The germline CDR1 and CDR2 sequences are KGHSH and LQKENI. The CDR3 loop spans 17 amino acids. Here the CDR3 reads CASSPARAGGASDTQYF. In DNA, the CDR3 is TGTGCCAGCTCACCAGCTAGAGCGGGGGGGGCCTCAGATACGCAGTATTTT.

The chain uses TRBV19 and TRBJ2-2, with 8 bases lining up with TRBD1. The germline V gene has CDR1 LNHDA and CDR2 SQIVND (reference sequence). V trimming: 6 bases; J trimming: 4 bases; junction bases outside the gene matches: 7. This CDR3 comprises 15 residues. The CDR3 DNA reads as TGTGCCAGTAGACTCGACAGGGGAAGCACCGGGGAGCTGTTTTTT. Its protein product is CASRLDRGSTGELFF.

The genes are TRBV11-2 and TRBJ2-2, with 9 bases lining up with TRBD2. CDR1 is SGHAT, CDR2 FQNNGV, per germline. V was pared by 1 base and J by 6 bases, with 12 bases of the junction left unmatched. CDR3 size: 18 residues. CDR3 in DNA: TGTGCCAGCAGCTTAGGTATAGCGGGAGCGTCCGTGGCCGGGGAGCTGTTTTTT. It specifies CASSLGIAGASVAGELFF. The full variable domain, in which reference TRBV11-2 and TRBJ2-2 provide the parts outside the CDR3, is EAGVAQSPRYKIIEKRQSVAFWCNPISGHATLYWYQQILGQGPKLLIQFQNNGVVDDSQLPKDRFSAERLKGVDSTLKIQPAKLEDSAVYLCASSLGIAGASVAGELFFGEGSRLTVL.

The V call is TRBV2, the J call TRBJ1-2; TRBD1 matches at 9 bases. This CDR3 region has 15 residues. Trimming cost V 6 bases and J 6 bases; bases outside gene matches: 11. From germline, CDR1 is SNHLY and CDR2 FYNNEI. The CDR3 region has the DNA TGTGCCAGCAGAGGAGGGACAGGGAATTTTGATGGCTACACCTTC. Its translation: CASRGGTGNFDGYTF. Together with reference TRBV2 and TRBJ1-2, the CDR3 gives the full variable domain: EPEVTQTPSHQVTQMGQEVILRCVPISNHLYFYWYRQILGQKVEFLVSFYNNEISEKSEIFDDQFSVERPDGSNFTLKIRSTKLEDSAMYFCASRGGTGNFDGYTFGSGTRLTVV.

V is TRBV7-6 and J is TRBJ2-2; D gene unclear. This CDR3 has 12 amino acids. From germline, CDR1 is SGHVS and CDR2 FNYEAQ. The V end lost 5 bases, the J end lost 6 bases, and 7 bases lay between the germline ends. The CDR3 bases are TGTGCCAGCAGCCATATCCCCGGGGAGCTGTTTTTT. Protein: CASSHIPGELFF.

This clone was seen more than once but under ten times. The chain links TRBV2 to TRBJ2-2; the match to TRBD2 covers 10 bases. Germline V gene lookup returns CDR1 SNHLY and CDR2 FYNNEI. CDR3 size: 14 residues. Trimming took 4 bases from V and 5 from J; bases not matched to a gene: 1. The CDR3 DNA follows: TGTGCCAGCAGTGTAGCGGGAGGTACCGGGGAGCTGTTTTTT. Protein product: CASSVAGGTGELFF.

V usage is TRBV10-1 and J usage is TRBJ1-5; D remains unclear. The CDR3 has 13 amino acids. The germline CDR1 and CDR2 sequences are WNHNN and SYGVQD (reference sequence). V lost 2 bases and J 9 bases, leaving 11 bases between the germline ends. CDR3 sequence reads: CASSEGLISPQHF. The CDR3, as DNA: TGCGCCAGCAGTGAGGGGCTGATTTCGCCCCAGCATTTT.

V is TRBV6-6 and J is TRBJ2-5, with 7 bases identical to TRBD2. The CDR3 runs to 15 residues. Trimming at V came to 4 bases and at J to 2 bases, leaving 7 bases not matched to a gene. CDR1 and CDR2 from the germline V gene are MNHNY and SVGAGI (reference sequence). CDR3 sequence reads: CASSFSGVAQETQYF. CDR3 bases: TGTGCCAGCAGTTTCAGCGGGGTGGCGCAAGAGACCCAGTACTTC.

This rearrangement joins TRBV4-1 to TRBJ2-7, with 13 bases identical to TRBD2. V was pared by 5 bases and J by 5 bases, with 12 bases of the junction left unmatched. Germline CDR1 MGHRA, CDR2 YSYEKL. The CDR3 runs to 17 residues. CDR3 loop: CASSTRTSGRFLNEQYF. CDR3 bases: TGCGCCAGCAGCACCCGGACTAGCGGGAGATTTTTAAACGAGCAGTACTTC.

The CDR3 sequence: CASSSRGNEKLFF. DNA of the CDR3: TGTGCCAGCAGCTCCCGCGGGAATGAAAAACTGTTTTTT. The gene calls are TRBV11-2 and TRBJ1-4; D not resolved. CDR3 length equals 13 residues. Trimming removed 4 bases from V and 5 bases from J, with 8 bases in between. CDR1 and CDR2 from the germline V gene are SGHAT and FQNNGV.

As DNA, the CDR3 is TGTGCCAGCAGTCCAACTTACGGGGACAGAAGCTACACCTTC. This gives the protein CASSPTYGDRSYTF. The genes are TRBV27 and TRBJ1-2, with TRBD1 matching 7 bases. This CDR3 contains 14 residues. The germline CDR1 and CDR2 sequences are MNHEY and SMNVEV (reference sequence). V shed 5 bases and J 9 bases; nucleotides not matched to a gene: 12.

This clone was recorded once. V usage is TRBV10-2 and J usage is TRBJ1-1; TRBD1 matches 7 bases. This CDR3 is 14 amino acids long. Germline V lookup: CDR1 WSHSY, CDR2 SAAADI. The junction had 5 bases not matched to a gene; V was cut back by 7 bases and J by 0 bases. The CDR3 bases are TGCGCCAGCACCTTGACAGGGATGAACACTGAAGCTTTCTTT. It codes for CASTLTGMNTEAFF.